One sample yielded the 9 T cell receptor beta chains listed below, sequenced in a study of cytomegalovirus exposure and HLA in healthy donors. Method: immunoSEQ multiplex PCR; TCRdb's copy keeps in-frame clones and lacks some. The table records roughly 150,000 clones, roughly 80% of them present only once. Specimen: PBMCs. The receptors were gathered from a young man in good health and CMV-seropositive.

This clone was counted at least ten times. V is TRBV21-1 and J is TRBJ2-7; TRBD1 is the table's D call and was not checked against the DNA. TRBV21-1 is tagged as a pseudogene. The CDR3 covers 14 residues. The CDR3 nucleotides read TGTGCCAGCAGCAAGAGCGACAGGGTGCGGGAGCAGTACTTC. Amino acid sequence: CASSKSDRVREQYF.

This clone was seen once. The rearrangement links TRBV5-6 to TRBJ2-5, with 9 bases that match TRBD1. CDR1 is SGHDT, CDR2 YYEEEE, per germline. CDR3 size: 18 residues. J gave up 2 bases and V 4 bases, and 15 bases lay outside the gene matches. The CDR3 DNA sequence: TGTGCCAGCAGCCGGACAGGGGTGATCGCCAGAAATCAAGAGACCCAGTACTTC. Translation gives CASSRTGVIARNQETQYF. Filled out from reference TRBV5-6 and TRBJ2-5, the complete variable domain reads DAGVTQSPTHLIKTRGQQVTLRCSPKSGHDTVSWYQQALGQGPQFIFQYYEEEERQRGNFPDRFSGHQFPNYSSELNVNALLLGDSALYLCASSRTGVIARNQETQYFGPGTRLLVL.

Here the CDR3 reads CASSWGTGDTGELFF. The CDR3 coding sequence is TGTGCCAGCAGTTGGGGGACAGGGGACACCGGGGAGCTGTTTTTT. V usage is TRBV5-6 and J usage is TRBJ2-2, with 10 bases aligning to TRBD1. V gave up 5 bases and J gave up 3 bases; unmatched junction bases: 4. The germline V gene encodes CDR1 SGHDT and CDR2 YYEEEE. The CDR3 consists of 15 residues.

The gene calls are TRBV19 and TRBJ1-1; D may be TRBD1 (6 bases). The V end lost 7 bases, the J end lost 1 base, and 13 bases lay between the germline ends. The germline gives CDR1 LNHDA, CDR2 SQIVND (reference sequence). This CDR3 is built from 14 residues. The CDR3 spells CASNAVGANTEAFF. CDR3 DNA sequence: TGTGCCAGTAACGCCGTGGGGGCGAACACTGAAGCTTTCTTT.

The chain is built from TRBV19 and TRBJ1-5, with D uncertain. Trimming removed 5 bases from V and 9 bases from J, with 14 bases in between. The V gene's germline CDR1 is LNHDA and CDR2 SQIVND (reference sequence). CDR3 length equals 13 residues. Here the CDR3 DNA reads TGTGCCAGTAGTCCGGGCTCCGGGGTGCCCCAGCATTTT. It translates to CASSPGSGVPQHF.

This clone was observed a few times. This chain links TRBV29-1 with TRBJ2-7, with a possible D match to TRBD2 (7 bases). The CDR3 covers 14 residues. V shed 3 bases and J shed 1 base, with 13 bases lying between them. Germline V gene data show CDR1 as SQVTM and CDR2 as ANQGSEA. The CDR3 sequence is CSVDGGLGSYEQYF. The CDR3 coding sequence is TGCAGCGTTGACGGGGGGCTGGGGTCCTACGAGCAGTACTTC.

The chain is built from TRBV29-1 and TRBJ2-3; TRBD2 matches 10 bases. V lost 4 bases and J lost 6; bases outside the gene matches: 7. From germline, CDR1 is SQVTM and CDR2 ANQGSEA. The CDR3 has 14 amino acids. CDR3 sequence reads: CSVVSSGGSDTQYF. DNA of the CDR3: TGCAGCGTTGTCTCTAGCGGGGGCTCGGATACGCAGTATTTT.

V and J are TRBV30 and TRBJ1-5; 10 nucleotides align to TRBD1. Germline V gene lookup returns CDR1 GTSNPN and CDR2 SVGIG (reference sequence). The CDR3 has 14 residues. Unmatched junction bases numbered 3, after V lost 0 bases and J lost 7 bases. The CDR3 spells CAWSVGQGEQPQHF. For the CDR3, the DNA is TGTGCCTGGAGTGTAGGACAGGGGGAGCAGCCCCAGCATTTT.

The rearrangement joins TRBV28 to TRBJ1-4, with D tentatively TRBD1 (5 bases). CDR1 is MDHEN and CDR2 is SYDVKM in the germline V gene. This CDR3 contains 14 residues. The V end was cut by 6 bases, the J end by 4 bases, with 12 bases between. CDR3: CASRELQGNEKLFF. CDR3 DNA sequence: TGTGCCAGCAGAGAGCTGCAGGGTAATGAAAAACTGTTTTTT.